This record covers a single TCR beta chain. This sample was taken from a study of blood T cell repertoires in COVID-19. Turning to the study itself: The study drew acute and convalescent COVID-19 samples from the United States, Italy and Spain.

Allocation to cohorts depended on clinical history reported by the participants. Among Cohort 3 donors, those recovered had two negative PCRs, clearance, or symptom resolution. The CDR3 sequence is 19 residues long. The germline V gene encodes CDR1 SGHDN and CDR2 FVKESK. V shed 4 bases, J shed 5 bases, and the junction held 22 bases outside the gene matches. In the study's own analysis: Estimation of nucleated cell counts was performed using reference gene primer amplification. Some clones are missing from TCRdb's copy, which holds only in-frame ones; the method was immunoSEQ multiplex PCR. That table supplies the V and J calls and clone size; D and trimming were determined from the DNA. The sample yields about 200,000 clones, roughly 80% seen once.

The rearrangement uses TRBV14 and TRBJ1-1; 7 positions match TRBD1. This sequence was found in a man aged 35-49 years who had recovered from COVID-19. Sequences were obtained from PBMCs or T cells enriched from blood (not recorded which). For the CDR3, the DNA is TGTGCCAGCAGCCCACCAATAAATTTAAGGACAGGCCTCAAGACTGAAGCTTTCTTT. Translation: CASSPPINLRTGLKTEAFF.